Listed here are 2 T cell receptor beta chains from one sample, sequenced in a study of Graves' ophthalmopathy and Graves' hyperthyroidism. Beta-chain TCR CDR3 regions were amplified from RNA transcripts. The first round was an RT-PCR with HTBI primers, and the second round was a multiplex PCR. From the multiplex PCR reads, TCRdb called clonotypes with MiXCR, one entry per CDR3 protein. There are approximately 1.2 million distinct CDR3 sequences in the sample; about two fifths occur only once, and 8.5% to 14% lies in the top ten. The sample comprised peripheral blood or thyroid tissue (not recorded which). These receptors were taken from an adult man with Graves' hyperthyroidism.

The rearrangement links TRBV5-1 to TRBJ2-5, with TRBD2 matching 10 bases. Germline-derived CDR1 and CDR2 are SGHRS and YFSETQ. This CDR3 is built from 17 residues. The V segment lost 1 base and the J segment 1 base; nucleotides outside the gene matches: 7. CDR3 sequence (DNA): TGCGCCAGCAGCTTGTCGTTAGCGGGGGGAGTCCAAGAGACCCAGTACTTC. The encoded protein is CASSLSLAGGVQETQYF.

Concerning this clonotype: It is likely a read error, because the conserved phenylalanine at the end of the CDR3 is missing. The chain links TRBV5-6 to TRBJ1-1; D not resolved. From germline, CDR1 is SGHDT and CDR2 YYEEEE. CDR3 size: 12 residues. V was cut by 1 base and J by 7 bases, with 8 bases left in between. The CDR3 protein is CASSLLVGEAFL. CDR3 bases: TGTGCCAGCAGCTTGCTTGTTGGTGAAGCTTTCCTT.